Below are 8 T cell receptor beta chains sequenced from a single sample in a study of type 1 regulatory T cells. TCRdb redid the calling of the reads with MiXCR, one entry per CDR3 protein. This table holds about 23,000 distinct CDR3 sequences, about half found once. Their antigens are not known. Sequenced input: cultured T cells, either the whole culture or a sorted T cell fraction (not recorded which). These receptors originate from a human donor in good health.

The chain employs TRBV5-1 and TRBJ2-3, with TRBD1 as a possible D gene (6 bases). Per germline, CDR1 SGHRS and CDR2 YFSETQ. Trimming stripped 4 bases from V and 2 bases from J, with 11 bases between. The CDR3 spans 14 residues. CDR3: CASSGGQYTDTQYF. Here the CDR3 DNA reads TGCGCCAGCAGCGGTGGACAGTACACAGATACGCAGTATTTT.

This rearrangement joins TRBV7-9 to TRBJ2-4, with 13 bases matching TRBD2. The germline CDR1 and CDR2 sequences are SEHNR and FQNEAQ (reference sequence). This CDR3 comprises 17 residues. Trimming cost V 3 bases and J 0 bases; bases outside gene matches: 2. CDR3 in DNA: TGTGCCAGCAGCTTCAGACTAGCGGGGGGAGCCAAAAACATTCAGTACTTC. It yields the protein CASSFRLAGGAKNIQYF.

This sequence joins TRBV12-3 or TRBV12-4 and TRBJ1-1; possibly TRBD1 for D (6 bases). CDR3 length: 14 residues. V dropped 6 bases and J dropped 4 bases, with 15 bases sitting between them. CDR3 sequence (DNA): TGTGCCAGCAGACCCAGGGGCACGGGCACTGAAGCTTTCTTT. It translates to CASRPRGTGTEAFF.

This clonotype has only one observation. Here the CDR3 DNA reads TGTGCCATCACAGGGGACACTCAGAACACCGGGGAGCTGTTTTTT. It yields the protein CAITGDTQNTGELFF. The chain uses TRBV10-3 and TRBJ2-2; D perhaps matches TRBD1 (6 bases). This CDR3 contains 15 residues. Trimming took off 7 bases at V and 1 base at J, with 13 bases between the two ends. Germline-derived CDR1 and CDR2 are ENHRY and SYGVKD.

By proportion, this clonotype is medium-sized. This chain links TRBV10-3 with TRBJ1-1; 7 nucleotides line up with TRBD1. Germline CDR1 ENHRY, CDR2 SYGVKD. V dropped 6 bases and J dropped 1; count of bases not matched to a gene: 5. The CDR3 contains 14 residues. The CDR3 nucleotides are TGTGCCATCAGCGGACAGGTCGGGAACACTGAAGCTTTCTTT. Protein sequence: CAISGQVGNTEAFF.

The chain links TRBV20-1 to TRBJ2-5; D is tentatively TRBD1 or TRBD2 (6 bases each). Germline V lookup: CDR1 DFQATT, CDR2 SNEGSKA (reference sequence). The V gene lost 5 bases and the J gene lost 5 bases, with 30 bases spanning the gap. This CDR3 has 18 amino acids. The CDR3 sequence: CSARPPGGGRGFKETQYF. Written as DNA, the CDR3 is TGCAGTGCTCGACCCCCGGGTGGGGGGCGCGGATTTAAGGAGACCCAGTACTTC.

This clonotype came up a few times. The chain has TRBV6-6 and TRBJ2-7, with D perhaps TRBD1 (6 bases). The V and J ends lost 5 bases and 11 bases respectively, with 19 bases between them. The CDR3 contains 13 residues. Germline CDR1 MNHNY, CDR2 SVGAGI (reference sequence). The CDR3: CASSAGTGKVKYF. In DNA, the CDR3 is TGTGCCAGCAGTGCAGGAACAGGGAAAGTTAAGTACTTC.

This rearrangement joins TRBV6-5 to TRBJ2-3; 9 nucleotides align to TRBD1. This CDR3 has 15 residues. CDR1 and CDR2 from the germline V gene are MNHEY and SVGAGI. Trimming cost V 4 bases and J 3 bases; bases outside gene matches: 5. The CDR3, as DNA: TGTGCCAGCAGTTCTAGGACAGGGGCGACAGATACGCAGTATTTT. Protein: CASSSRTGATDTQYF.